The 23 T cell receptor beta chains reported below all come from one sample, sequenced in a study of shared clonotypes between healthy human individuals. Measured with immunoSEQ multiplex PCR; TCRdb has only the in-frame clones, and not every one. This sample has 2,500,000 or so clones, with about nine tenths found just once. Specimen: naive CD4+ T cells from PBMCs. The subset: CD45RA+ positively selected. These receptors all come from a man aged 18 to 30 in good health. Some clones in this sample may be carry-over from other donors' samples.

V usage is TRBV15 and J usage is TRBJ2-1; 7 nucleotides line up with TRBD1. V trimming: 1 base; J trimming: 5 bases; junction bases outside the gene matches: 5. The CDR3 has 15 amino acids. From germline, CDR1 is LNHNV and CDR2 YYDKDF (reference sequence). The DNA for the CDR3 is TGTGCCACCAGCAGAGGACAGGGTTTCCACAATGAGCAGTTCTTC. It specifies CATSRGQGFHNEQFF.

The chain joins TRBV7-9 to TRBJ1-5; TRBD1 might be the D (5 bases). Trimming cost V 6 bases and J 6 bases, with 15 bases left between them. The germline V gene has CDR1 SEHNR and CDR2 FQNEAQ (reference sequence). CDR3 size: 14 residues. The CDR3 spells CASSPGVGPQPQHF. CDR3 nucleotides: TGTGCCAGCAGTCCGGGTGTGGGGCCTCAGCCCCAGCATTTT.

V usage is TRBV6-1 and J usage is TRBJ2-1, with 11 nucleotides matching TRBD2. Trimming removed 3 bases from V and 8 bases from J; junction bases left unmatched: 12. The CDR3 runs 17 residues. CDR1 and CDR2 (germline): MNHNS, SASEGT. The CDR3 protein is CASSEDRTSGRVDEQFF. The CDR3 bases are TGTGCCAGCAGTGAGGATCGAACTAGCGGGAGAGTCGATGAGCAGTTCTTC.

In this sample, this clone turned up once. The J gene is TRBJ2-5, the V gene TRBV30; 7 bases map to TRBD2. The CDR3 spans 13 residues. The germline CDR1 and CDR2 sequences are GTSNPN and SVGIG (reference sequence). With 4 bases clipped from V and 1 base from J, the junction kept 3 bases outside the gene matches. Here the CDR3 reads CAWNGGVQETQYF. CDR3 in DNA: TGTGCCTGGAATGGGGGGGTCCAAGAGACCCAGTACTTC.

The V call is TRBV28, the J call TRBJ1-4; D perhaps matches TRBD1 (5 bases). Germline CDR1 and CDR2: MDHEN and SYDVKM. With 4 bases removed from V and 3 bases from J, the gap between germline ends came to 30 bases. This CDR3 has 21 amino acids. CDR3 in DNA: TGTGCCAGCAGTTCGAGATCGGGGTTCGGGGCGTCATTGTTAGCTAATGAAAAACTGTTTTTT. This codes for CASSSRSGFGASLLANEKLFF.

Comment on this clone: This sample includes further DNA sequences coding for the same CDR3. This sequence joins TRBV7-3 and TRBJ2-1, with TRBD2 as a possible D gene (6 bases). The V and J ends lost 2 bases and 1 base respectively, with 9 bases between them. The CDR3 length is 15 residues. From germline, CDR1 is SGHTA and CDR2 FQGTGA. The CDR3 sequence is CASSLAGPSYNEQFF. CDR3 sequence (DNA): TGTGCCAGCAGCTTAGCGGGACCGTCCTACAATGAGCAGTTCTTC. Drawing the rest from reference TRBV7-3 and TRBJ2-1, the complete variable domain is GAGVSQTPSNKVTEKGKYVELRCDPISGHTALYWYRQSLGQGPEFLIYFQGTGAADDSGLPNDRFFAVRPEGSVSTLKIQRTERGDSAVYLCASSLAGPSYNEQFFGPGTRLTVL.

The rearrangement uses TRBV29-1 and TRBJ2-1, with 9 bases matching TRBD2. Per germline, CDR1 SQVTM and CDR2 ANQGSEA. This CDR3 contains 14 residues. Trimming took 3 bases from V and 7 from J; bases not matched to a gene: 7. The CDR3 DNA sequence: TGCAGCGTTGATATAGCGGGAGTAAGTAATGAGCAGTTCTTC. Translating it yields CSVDIAGVSNEQFF.

The V gene is TRBV11-2, the J gene TRBJ2-1; 12 positions agree with TRBD2. Germline assignment: CDR1 SGHAT and CDR2 FQNNGV. The CDR3 runs to 18 residues. Unmatched junction bases numbered 6, after V lost 1 base and J lost 2 bases. The DNA of the CDR3 is TGTGCCAGCAGCTTAGCCCTGCGGACTAGCGGGACCTACAATGAGCAGTTCTTC. Its protein is CASSLALRTSGTYNEQFF.

The chain links TRBV28 to TRBJ1-2; D remains ambiguous. V lost 8 bases, J lost 3 bases, and 16 bases lay in between. There are 14 residues in the CDR3. Per germline, CDR1 MDHEN and CDR2 SYDVKM. CDR3 bases: TGTGCCAGCGGAGTAGGAACCCGAGACTATGGCTACACCTTC. This codes for CASGVGTRDYGYTF.

This chain links TRBV5-1 with TRBJ2-1; the D gene is possibly TRBD2 (5 bases). Germline V gives CDR1 SGHRS, CDR2 YFSETQ. V was shortened by 3 bases and J by 0 bases, with 13 bases between the two germline ends. CDR3 length equals 16 residues. CDR3 region: CASSSRTLTSYNEQFF. The CDR3 bases are TGCGCCAGCAGCTCCCGGACTCTTACCTCCTACAATGAGCAGTTCTTC.

J is TRBJ2-2 and V is TRBV25-1, with 9 bases that match TRBD2. Germline V gene lookup returns CDR1 MGHDK and CDR2 SYGVNS. CDR3 length: 18 residues. The junction had 12 bases not matched to a gene; V was cut back by 3 bases and J by 4 bases. Here the CDR3 DNA reads TGTGCCAGCAGTGATTTCCCTGGTAGGCGGGAGGGCACCGGGGAGCTGTTTTTT. The encoded protein is CASSDFPGRREGTGELFF.

The rearrangement uses TRBV30 and TRBJ1-4; D is possibly TRBD1 (5 bases). CDR1 and CDR2 (germline): GTSNPN, SVGIG (reference sequence). The CDR3 sequence is 15 residues long. DNA for the CDR3: TGTGCTGGGACCAGGGACGCCTTCCCTAATGAAAAACTGTTTTTT. Its translation is CAGTRDAFPNEKLFF.

The chain has TRBV7-3 and TRBJ1-2; 8 positions match TRBD1. Trimming removed 4 bases from V and 8 bases from J; junction bases left unmatched: 6. The CDR3 length is 13 residues. Germline CDR1 reads SGHTA; CDR2 reads FQGTGA. The CDR3 DNA follows: TGTGCCAGCAGCTCAGGACAGGGTCGAGGCTACACCTTC. Translated: CASSSGQGRGYTF.

CDR3 in amino acids: CASRSRDFHLPSTDTQYF. The CDR3 DNA reads as TGTGCCAGCAGATCCCGGGACTTCCATCTCCCGAGCACAGATACGCAGTATTTT. The chain recombines TRBV7-2 with TRBJ2-3; D is possibly TRBD2 (6 bases). Trimming took off 6 bases at V and 0 bases at J, with 22 bases between the two ends. The germline V gene has CDR1 SGHTA and CDR2 FQGNSA. This CDR3 contains 18 residues.

Turning to this clone: In the same sample, other DNA sequences code for this CDR3. The chain is built from TRBV6-6 and TRBJ2-3; no reliable D call. The V gene's germline CDR1 is MNHNY and CDR2 SVGAGI (reference sequence). V was clipped by 1 base and J by 8 bases, with 4 bases between them. The CDR3 spans 11 residues. DNA of the CDR3: TGTGCCAGCAGTTACTTAGGTACGCAGTATTTT. This gives the protein CASSYLGTQYF.

As concerns this clone: Other DNA sequences of this sample code for an identical CDR3. The chain links TRBV18 to TRBJ2-7; no reliable D call. The V end was cut by 2 bases, the J end by 2 bases, with 10 bases between. CDR1 KGHSH and CDR2 LQKENI come from the germline V gene. This CDR3 spans 14 amino acids. The CDR3 sequence is CASSPSPSPYEQYF. The CDR3 DNA reads as TGTGCCAGCTCACCATCCCCAAGTCCCTACGAGCAGTACTTC.

The gene calls are TRBV11-2 and TRBJ2-2; a possible D gene is TRBD2 (6 bases). This CDR3 spans 16 amino acids. Germline V gene sequence: CDR1 SGHAT, CDR2 FQNNGV. Trimming took 3 bases from V and 0 from J, leaving 11 bases between them. In nucleotides, the CDR3 is TGTGCCAGCAGCTTCGTCGGCGGGGCGAACACCGGGGAGCTGTTTTTT. It yields the protein CASSFVGGANTGELFF.

The rearrangement uses TRBV30 and TRBJ1-2; D is ambiguous. The germline V gene has CDR1 GTSNPN and CDR2 SVGIG (reference sequence). V lost 0 bases and J lost 7, with 12 bases in between. CDR3 length: 13 residues. The CDR3, as DNA: TGTGCCTGGAGTGTACGGCCCCGAGGTGGCTACACCTTC. Translation: CAWSVRPRGGYTF. Variable domain in full (rest from reference TRBV30 and TRBJ1-2): SQTIHQWPATLVQPVGSPLSLECTVEGTSNPNLYWYRQAAGRGLQLLFYSVGIGQISSEVPQNLSASRPQDRQFILSSKKLLLSDSGFYLCAWSVRPRGGYTFGSGTRLTVV.

The V call is TRBV9, the J call TRBJ1-2, with unresolved D. Germline V CDR1 and CDR2: SGDLS, YYNGEE. V lost 0 bases to trimming and J lost 7 bases, with 13 bases between them. CDR3 length: 14 amino acids. CDR3 in amino acids: CASSVGRLASGYTF. The DNA of the CDR3 is TGTGCCAGCAGCGTAGGCAGGTTAGCCAGTGGCTACACCTTC.

The genes are TRBV7-9 and TRBJ1-5; D possibly corresponds to TRBD1 (5 bases). CDR1 is SEHNR, CDR2 FQNEAQ, per germline (reference sequence). This CDR3 is 14 amino acids long. Trimming pared 5 bases from V and 6 bases from J, leaving 14 bases between. CDR3 coding DNA: TGTGCCAGCAGCCCGGGACCGTCTGTTCAGCCCCAGCATTTT. It yields the protein CASSPGPSVQPQHF.

As regards this clone: Within the sample, other DNA sequences also encode this same CDR3. The chain has TRBV5-4 and TRBJ2-7; D is possibly TRBD1 (5 bases). In germline, CDR1 is SGHNT, CDR2 YYREEE (reference sequence). Trimming shortened V by 0 bases and J by 1 base, and 11 bases separated the two germline ends. The CDR3 totals 15 residues. The CDR3 sequence is CASSLGGVESYEQYF. The CDR3 DNA reads as TGTGCCAGCAGCTTGGGGGGCGTCGAATCCTACGAGCAGTACTTC.

In its sample, this clone was seen a few times. This chain uses TRBV18 with TRBJ1-1, with D possibly being TRBD1 (5 bases). V was clipped by 6 bases and J by 7 bases, with 15 bases between them. CDR3 length equals 13 residues. The V gene's germline CDR1 is KGHSH and CDR2 LQKENI. The CDR3 DNA follows: TGTGCCAGCTCTCGGGCCGGGGACGGTGAAGCTTTCTTT. It translates to CASSRAGDGEAFF.

The V and J genes are TRBV5-1 and TRBJ2-5; D gene ambiguous. CDR1 SGHRS and CDR2 YFSETQ come from the germline V gene. Trimming stripped 0 bases from V and 0 bases from J, with 6 bases between. The CDR3 length is 14 residues. The CDR3 protein is CASSLVANQETQYF. Here the CDR3 DNA reads TGCGCCAGCAGCTTGGTAGCTAACCAAGAGACCCAGTACTTC.